A single sample is the source of the 3 T cell receptor beta chains below, sequenced in a study of PD-1 blockade in classical Hodgkin lymphoma. In every patient, relapse followed autologous stem cell transplantation, while exposure to brentuximab vedotin differed. CD8+ T cells were isolated from thawed PBMCs by magnetic negative selection. The data were produced by immunoSEQ multiplex PCR, yet TCRdb's version contains in-frame clones alone and is incomplete. The table shows 900 or so clones, with roughly 80% occurring only once. The sample consisted of CD8+ T cells from blood, taken at baseline. These receptors came from a human donor with classical Hodgkin lymphoma.

The chain links TRBV7-8 to TRBJ1-5; TRBD1 agrees at 8 bases. The CDR3 is 15 amino acids. CDR1 and CDR2 (germline): SGHVS, FQNEAQ. With 2 bases clipped from V and 7 bases from J, the junction kept 7 bases outside the gene matches. CDR3 sequence reads: CASSLRQGPSQPQHF. CDR3 in DNA: TGTGCCAGCAGCTTACGACAGGGGCCTAGCCAGCCCCAGCATTTT.

The rearrangement joins TRBV10-3 to TRBJ2-2; D uncertain. CDR1 is ENHRY, CDR2 SYGVKD, per germline. V was shortened by 3 bases and J by 8 bases, with 7 bases between the two germline ends. The CDR3 has 12 residues. CDR3 DNA: TGTGCCATCAGTGAACACCGGGGGGAGCTGTTTTTT. It specifies CAISEHRGELFF.

The rearrangement joins TRBV11-2 to TRBJ1-4; unclear D gene. Germline V gene sequence: CDR1 SGHAT, CDR2 FQNNGV. Trimming removed 0 bases from V and 5 bases from J, with 10 bases in between. This CDR3 is 15 amino acids long. CDR3 nucleotides: TGTGCCAGCAGCTTAGACTCAGGTTACAATGAAAAACTGTTTTTT. As protein: CASSLDSGYNEKLFF.